This is a list of T cell receptor beta chains from one sample in a study of shared clonotypes between healthy human individuals. The method was immunoSEQ multiplex PCR; TCRdb's version includes in-frame clones alone and lacks a portion of them. The data contain about 700,000 clones, around 74% of them seen just once; the ten biggest clones take up around 1.6%. The sequenced material came from memory CD4+ T cells sorted from blood. All receptors derive from a young woman in good health. The CDR3 runs from the conserved cysteine through the conserved F or W. A D gene is named only where the DNA matches it firmly. Expanded clones are given a class, and other clones once, few, many or no size at all.

D: .
V: TRBV9
J: TRBJ1-2
size: .
DNA: TGTGCCAGCAGCGTGGGGACTGGGGCGAAGGGAGGCTACACCTTC
CDR3: CASSVGTGAKGGYTF

D: TRBD2
V: TRBV27
J: TRBJ2-7
size: once
DNA: TGTGCCAGCAGTACAAGACTAGCGGGCTCCTACGAGCAGTACTTC
CDR3: CASSTRLAGSYEQYF

D: .
V: TRBV11-2
J: TRBJ1-4
size: many
DNA: TGTGCCAGCAGCTTATATCGGGGTATTGATGAAAAACTGTTTTTT
CDR3: CASSLYRGIDEKLFF

D: .
V: TRBV15
J: TRBJ2-2
size: .
DNA: TGTGCCACCAGCAGTCGAAAGGACAGCACGAACACCGGGGAGCTGTTTTTT
CDR3: CATSSRKDSTNTGELFF

D: .
V: TRBV14
J: TRBJ2-3
size: few
DNA: TGTGCCAGCAGCCAAGTGGCCCAGCGGACGAGAGATACGCAGTATTTT
CDR3: CASSQVAQRTRDTQYF

D: TRBD1
V: TRBV28
J: TRBJ1-5
size: .
DNA: TGTGCCAGCCTCGGGGAGCAGGGGGCGCCGCGCAATCAGCCCCAGCATTTT
CDR3: CASLGEQGAPRNQPQHF

D: .
V: TRBV25-1
J: TRBJ2-5
size: .
DNA: TGTGCCAGCAGTGATAGTGATGTCGGAGGAGGGGAGACCCAGTACTTC
CDR3: CASSDSDVGGGETQYF

D: TRBD2
V: TRBV4-1
J: TRBJ2-1
size: .
DNA: TGCGCCAGCAGTGTACCCGGGGCGGGGACTACCTACAATGAGCAGTTCTTC
CDR3: CASSVPGAGTTYNEQFF

D: TRBD2
V: TRBV28
J: TRBJ2-1
size: .
DNA: TGTGCCAGCAGGACTAGCGGGTCCGGGCAGTTCTTC
CDR3: CASRTSGSGQFF

D: .
V: TRBV5-1
J: TRBJ2-2
size: .
DNA: TGCGCCAGCAGCTTGGGAAGGACAGCCTTGAACACCGGGGAGCTGTTTTTT
CDR3: CASSLGRTALNTGELFF

D: .
V: TRBV6-6
J: TRBJ2-1
size: .
DNA: TGTGCCAGCAGTTGGAGGAATGAGCAGTTCTTC
CDR3: CASSWRNEQFF

D: TRBD2
V: TRBV27
J: TRBJ2-1
size: .
DNA: TGTGCCAGCAGTTTAGAGCGGGGCCACTACAATGAGCAGTTCTTC
CDR3: CASSLERGHYNEQFF

D: .
V: TRBV6-6
J: TRBJ2-5
size: .
DNA: TGTGCCAGCAGTTACCCCGTTGGAGGGGAAGAGGAGACCCAGTACTTC
CDR3: CASSYPVGGEEETQYF

D: .
V: TRBV28
J: TRBJ2-4
size: .
DNA: TGTGCCAGCAGTGATTTGACCCAAGCCAAAAACATTCAGTACTTC
CDR3: CASSDLTQAKNIQYF

D: .
V: TRBV18
J: TRBJ2-2
size: .
DNA: TGTGCCAGCTCACCTCTGACCGGGGAGCTGTTTTTT
CDR3: CASSPLTGELFF

D: .
V: TRBV18
J: TRBJ1-1
size: .
DNA: TGTGCCAGCTCACGGGACGGCCTGAACACTGAAGCTTTCTTT
CDR3: CASSRDGLNTEAFF

D: TRBD1
V: TRBV7-8
J: TRBJ2-1
size: .
DNA: TGTGCCAGCAGCTTATCCGGACAGGCTAGGTTTCCGTTCTTC
CDR3: CASSLSGQARFPFF

D: .
V: TRBV29-1
J: TRBJ2-7
size: .
DNA: TGCAGCGTTCGAGACGGGCAGTTATCCGAGCAGTACTTC
CDR3: CSVRDGQLSEQYF

D: TRBD1
V: TRBV4-1
J: TRBJ1-1
size: .
DNA: TGCGCCAGCAGCCAAGCTCATGGACAGGGGCCCCTGAACACTGAAGCTTTCTTT
CDR3: CASSQAHGQGPLNTEAFF

D: TRBD1
V: TRBV19
J: TRBJ2-7
size: .
DNA: TGTGCCAGTAGTATTACACAGGGGAGCCACGAGCAGTACTTC
CDR3: CASSITQGSHEQYF

D: TRBD1
V: TRBV14
J: TRBJ1-2
size: .
DNA: TGTGCCAGCAGCCAAGTACTGGGACAGGGATCGGGAAGCTATGGCTACACCTTC
CDR3: CASSQVLGQGSGSYGYTF

D: .
V: TRBV4-2
J: TRBJ2-7
size: .
DNA: TGTGCCAGCAGCCTCAGCGGTAGCTCCTACGAGCAGTACTTC
CDR3: CASSLSGSSYEQYF

D: .
V: TRBV6-1
J: TRBJ2-1
size: few
DNA: TGTGCCAGCAGTGAAGCGCGGGCGGTGAAGCCGTTCTTC
CDR3: CASSEARAVKPFF

D: .
V: TRBV5-8
J: TRBJ1-3
size: .
DNA: TGTGCCAGCAGCTCGGTCGAGATTATACCCTCTGGAAACACCATATATTTT
CDR3: CASSSVEIIPSGNTIYF

D: TRBD2
V: TRBV5-1
J: TRBJ2-3
size: few
DNA: TGCGCCAGCACCCGGCGACGGGAGGGAGGCGCGAATACGCAGTATTTT
CDR3: CASTRRREGGANTQYF

D: TRBD1
V: TRBV19
J: TRBJ1-2
size: few
DNA: TGTGCCAGTAGTACGGGGACAGGGAACTATGGCTACACCTTC
CDR3: CASSTGTGNYGYTF

D: .
V: TRBV6-5
J: TRBJ2-3
size: .
DNA: TGTGCCAGCAGTCAGAGCACAGATACGCAGTATTTT
CDR3: CASSQSTDTQYF

D: .
V: TRBV28
J: TRBJ1-1
size: .
DNA: TGTGCCAGCAGACCAGACAGTCCCAACACTGAAGCTTTCTTT
CDR3: CASRPDSPNTEAFF

D: TRBD2
V: TRBV5-1
J: TRBJ2-3
size: few
DNA: TGCGCCAGCACCGGGACTAGCGGGAGGGTCGGGGATACGCAGTATTTT
CDR3: CASTGTSGRVGDTQYF

D: TRBD1
V: TRBV5-5
J: TRBJ1-5
size: many
DNA: TGTGCCAGCAGCTTGGAACAGGGGGCCCAGCCCCAGCATTTT
CDR3: CASSLEQGAQPQHF

D: .
V: TRBV7-2
J: TRBJ2-3
size: few
DNA: TGTGCCAGCAGCCCCGAAGCTTCAAGCACAGATACGCAGTATTTT
CDR3: CASSPEASSTDTQYF

D: .
V: TRBV5-1
J: TRBJ2-4
size: .
DNA: TGCGCCAGCAGCTTGGGGACGGCCAAAAACATTCAGTACTTC
CDR3: CASSLGTAKNIQYF

D: TRBD1
V: TRBV10-3
J: TRBJ1-2
size: .
DNA: TGTGCCATCAGTGGGGGGGACAGGAGTAACTATGGCTACACCTTC
CDR3: CAISGGDRSNYGYTF

D: .
V: TRBV5-1
J: TRBJ2-3
size: .
DNA: TGCGCCAGCAGCCCCAACGTTCGGGACGGTACGCAGTATTTT
CDR3: CASSPNVRDGTQYF

D: TRBD1
V: TRBV6-1
J: TRBJ1-5
size: .
DNA: TGTGCCAGCAGTCCGGGACAGGGGGGTCAGCCCCAGCATTTT
CDR3: CASSPGQGGQPQHF

D: TRBD1
V: TRBV5-4
J: TRBJ2-7
size: .
DNA: TGTGCCAGCAGCCCCATTGGGACAGGATTTTACGAGCAGTACTTC
CDR3: CASSPIGTGFYEQYF

D: TRBD2
V: TRBV9
J: TRBJ2-1
size: few
DNA: TGTGCCAGCAGCGCCCTCCCCAGCGGGAGGGGGGGTGAGCAGTTCTTC
CDR3: CASSALPSGRGGEQFF

D: .
V: TRBV7-9
J: TRBJ2-3
size: few
DNA: TGTGCCAGCAGCTTACTCGGGGGCACCACAGATACGCAGTATTTT
CDR3: CASSLLGGTTDTQYF

D: .
V: TRBV10-2
J: TRBJ1-5
size: .
DNA: TGCGCCAGCAGCCAGGGGAGCAATCAGCCCCAGCATTTT
CDR3: CASSQGSNQPQHF

D: .
V: TRBV6-1
J: TRBJ1-1
size: few
DNA: TGTGCCAGCAGTGCCCAAAAGGACACTGAAGCTTTCTTT
CDR3: CASSAQKDTEAFF

D: TRBD1
V: TRBV6-5
J: TRBJ2-7
size: .
DNA: TGTGCCAGCAGTTTTACAGGGGATCCGGTCGAGCAGTACTTC
CDR3: CASSFTGDPVEQYF

D: .
V: TRBV2
J: TRBJ2-7
size: .
DNA: TGTGCCAGCAGAGGAGCGTTCGAGCAGTACTTC
CDR3: CASRGAFEQYF

D: .
V: TRBV30
J: TRBJ2-1
size: .
DNA: TGTGCCTGGAGTGTCTTAGCTATCAATGAGCAGTTCTTC
CDR3: CAWSVLAINEQFF

D: .
V: TRBV18
J: TRBJ1-2
size: .
DNA: TGTGCCAGCTTCGACAGCTATGGCTACACCTTC
CDR3: CASFDSYGYTF

D: TRBD1
V: TRBV5-8
J: TRBJ2-2
size: .
DNA: TGTGCCAGCAGGGGTCAGGGGGCTGTTACCGGGGAGCTGTTTTTT
CDR3: CASRGQGAVTGELFF

D: TRBD1
V: TRBV5-4
J: TRBJ2-4
size: .
DNA: TGTGCCAGCAGCTTGGTCCAGGGGGATACCAAAAACATTCAGTACTTC
CDR3: CASSLVQGDTKNIQYF